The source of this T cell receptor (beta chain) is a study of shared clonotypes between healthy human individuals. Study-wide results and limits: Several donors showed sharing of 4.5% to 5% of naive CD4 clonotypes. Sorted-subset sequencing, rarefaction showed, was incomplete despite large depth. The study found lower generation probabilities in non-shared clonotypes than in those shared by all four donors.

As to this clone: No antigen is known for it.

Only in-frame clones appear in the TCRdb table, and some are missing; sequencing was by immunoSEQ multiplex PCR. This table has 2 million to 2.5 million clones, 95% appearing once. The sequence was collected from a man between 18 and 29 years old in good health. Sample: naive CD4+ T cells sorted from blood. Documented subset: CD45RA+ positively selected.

The CDR3 nucleotides are TGTGCCACCCGGACTAGCGGGGGTGATGAGCAGTACTTC. Protein sequence: CATRTSGGDEQYF. J is TRBJ2-7 and V is TRBV10-3; 13 nucleotides align to TRBD2. V trimming: 10 bases; J trimming: 7 bases; junction bases outside the gene matches: 7. Germline loops: CDR1 ENHRY, CDR2 SYGVKD. CDR3 length equals 13 residues.